These 26 T cell receptor beta chains were sequenced from one sample in a study of cytomegalovirus exposure and HLA in healthy donors. Primers for the PCR totalled 60 Vbeta and 13 Jbeta. Assay used: immunoSEQ multiplex PCR; TCRdb lists only in-frame clones, some missing. The profile shows more than 85,000 clones, 65% to 80% of them singletons. Sequenced material: PBMCs. These receptors all stem from a man aged 25-45 years in good health and CMV-seropositive.

As concerns this clone: Since a far larger clone is one base different, this is likely a read error. The chain has TRBV30 and TRBJ1-3; no reliable D call. V shed 5 bases and J shed 2 bases, with 7 bases lying between them. CDR3 length: 12 residues. Germline loops: CDR1 GTSNPN, CDR2 SVGIG (reference sequence). The CDR3, as DNA: TGTGCCTGGCGGACTACTGGAAACACCATATATTTT. Protein sequence: CAWRTTGNTIYF. Full variable domain (rest looked up from reference TRBV30 and TRBJ1-3): SQTIHQWPATLVQPVGSPLSLECTVEGTSNPNLYWYRQAAGRGLQLLFYSVGIGQISSEVPQNLSASRPQDRQFILSSKKLLLSDSGFYLCAWRTTGNTIYFGEGSWLTVV.

The rearrangement joins TRBV25-1 to TRBJ2-1; the match to TRBD1 covers 8 bases. Per the germline V gene, CDR1 is MGHDK and CDR2 is SYGVNS. V was clipped by 8 bases and J by 3 bases; unmatched bases: 9. The CDR3 covers 15 residues. The DNA of the CDR3 is TGTGCCAGCCAAGGTGGACAGGGAAACTACAATGAGCAGTTCTTC. This encodes CASQGGQGNYNEQFF.

About this clone itself: At one end the junction does not follow the germline gene, possibly because of a read error. J is TRBJ1-1 and V is TRBV7-9; D not resolved. From germline, CDR1 is SEHNR and CDR2 FQNEAQ (reference sequence). CDR3 length equals 14 residues. CDR3 nucleotide sequence: TGTTCCAGCAGCTTTCTCCGGGAGAAAACTGAAGCTTTCTTT. Its protein is CSSSFLREKTEAFF.

The chain employs TRBV7-2 and TRBJ2-1; 8 bases line up with TRBD1. The length of the CDR3 is 12 residues. Trimming took 5 bases from V and 15 from J; bases not matched to a gene: 9. CDR1 is SGHTA and CDR2 is FQGNSA in the germline V gene. CDR3 amino acids: CASSADRGRLFF. The CDR3 nucleotides are TGTGCCAGCAGCGCCGACAGGGGACGGTTGTTCTTC.

The chain recombines TRBV12-5 with TRBJ2-4, with TRBD1 matching 10 bases. The germline V gene has CDR1 LGHNT and CDR2 FRNRAP. Trimming removed 0 bases from V and 4 bases from J; junction bases left unmatched: 9. The CDR3 is 18 residues long. CDR3 sequence reads: CASGLVARDRGVKNIQYF. CDR3 nucleotides: TGTGCTAGTGGTTTGGTTGCCAGGGACAGGGGCGTTAAAAACATTCAGTACTTC. The entire variable domain, with the rest obtained from reference TRBV12-5 and TRBJ2-4, is as follows: DARVTQTPRHKVTEMGQEVTMRCQPILGHNTVFWYRQTMMQGLELLAYFRNRAPLDDSGMPKDRFSAEMPDATLATLKIQPSEPRDSAVYFCASGLVARDRGVKNIQYFGAGTRLSVL.

The J gene is TRBJ1-2, the V gene TRBV18; D remains ambiguous. The CDR3 sequence is 13 residues long. Trimming took 0 bases from V and 6 from J, leaving 8 bases between them. Germline values: CDR1 KGHSH, CDR2 LQKENI. The CDR3 DNA follows: TGTGCCAGCTCACCACCCCCGGGAGATGGCTACACCTTC. This sequence encodes CASSPPPGDGYTF.

The chain has TRBV30 and TRBJ2-5; D not certain. The V gene lost 3 bases and the J gene lost 2 bases, with 4 bases spanning the gap. This CDR3 contains 11 residues. Germline assignment: CDR1 GTSNPN and CDR2 SVGIG (reference sequence). This CDR3 reads CAWRTQETQYF. CDR3 sequence (DNA): TGTGCCTGGAGGACACAAGAGACCCAGTACTTC.

V gene TRBV5-1 combines with J gene TRBJ2-5, with 11 bases identical to TRBD2. Germline CDR1 and CDR2: SGHRS and YFSETQ. The CDR3 spans 16 residues. The V and J ends lost 4 bases and 1 base, in that order; junction bases with no gene match: 6. In DNA, the CDR3 is TGCGCCAGCAGCCAGGGACTAGCGGAGGGCCAAGAGACCCAGTACTTC. This codes for CASSQGLAEGQETQYF.

Notes on this clone: Sequence at one end of the junction differs from germline and may be a read error. The chain employs TRBV27 and TRBJ2-6; D possibly corresponds to TRBD1 (6 bases). Germline V gives CDR1 MNHEY, CDR2 SMNVEV (reference sequence). CDR3 size: 18 residues. CDR3 sequence: CASSSPGQRGSGANVPTF. The CDR3 nucleotides read TGTGCCAGCAGTAGTCCGGGACAAAGGGGCTCTGGGGCCAACGTCCCGACTTTC.

This clone was seen a few times. V is TRBV4-2 and J is TRBJ1-5; no reliable D call. The germline V gene has CDR1 LGHNA and CDR2 YNFKEQ. The V and J ends lost 0 bases and 4 bases respectively, with 10 bases between them. This CDR3 is 15 amino acids long. CDR3 region: CASSQDLYVNQPQHF. Written as DNA, the CDR3 is TGTGCCAGCAGCCAAGATCTCTACGTTAATCAGCCCCAGCATTTT.

The V and J genes are TRBV6-1 and TRBJ1-2, with 10 nucleotides matching TRBD1. Germline assignment: CDR1 MNHNS and CDR2 SASEGT. With V trimmed by 5 bases and J by 5 bases, 5 bases remained unmatched. The CDR3 spans 14 residues. CDR3 nucleotide sequence: TGTGCCAGCAGTACTCGGGACAGGGGTTATGGCTACACCTTC. It encodes CASSTRDRGYGYTF.

The chain employs TRBV6-6 and TRBJ2-3; perhaps TRBD1 as D (5 bases). The CDR3 consists of 15 residues. Trimming shortened V by 4 bases and J by 2 bases, and 13 bases separated the two germline ends. Germline lookup yields CDR1 MNHNY and CDR2 SVGAGI (reference sequence). CDR3 amino acids: CASSFKQELTDTQYF. In DNA form, the CDR3 reads TGTGCCAGCAGTTTTAAACAGGAACTCACAGATACGCAGTATTTT.

This clone was seen more than once but under ten times. The CDR3 region has the DNA TGCGCCAGCAGCTTCCAGGGGTCCCCCAACGAGCAGTACTTC. Amino acids: CASSFQGSPNEQYF. The V and J genes are TRBV5-1 and TRBJ2-7; D might be TRBD1 (6 bases). V lost 2 bases and J 5 bases, leaving 14 bases between the germline ends. In germline, CDR1 is SGHRS, CDR2 YFSETQ. The CDR3 covers 14 residues. Filled out from reference TRBV5-1 and TRBJ2-7, the complete variable domain reads KAGVTQTPRYLIKTRGQQVTLSCSPISGHRSVSWYQQTPGQGLQFLFEYFSETQRNKGNFPGRFSGRQFSNSRSEMNVSTLELGDSALYLCASSFQGSPNEQYFGPGTRLTVT.

This clone was observed a handful of times. V and J are TRBV15 and TRBJ2-3; no clear D gene. Germline V lookup: CDR1 LNHNV, CDR2 YYDKDF (reference sequence). V lost 5 bases, J lost 3 bases, and 3 bases lay in between. This CDR3 is built from 11 residues. CDR3 DNA: TGTGCCACCAGCGTAACAGATACGCAGTATTTT. Encoded protein: CATSVTDTQYF.

This rearrangement joins TRBV5-1 to TRBJ1-1; 8 bases match TRBD1. V shed 5 bases, J shed 2 bases, and the junction held 5 bases outside the gene matches. The CDR3 is 14 amino acids. CDR1 SGHRS and CDR2 YFSETQ come from the germline V gene. CDR3 nucleotides: TGCGCCAGCAGGCAGGGGGCGCAAAACACTGAAGCTTTCTTT. It translates to CASRQGAQNTEAFF. Full variable domain (rest looked up from reference TRBV5-1 and TRBJ1-1): KAGVTQTPRYLIKTRGQQVTLSCSPISGHRSVSWYQQTPGQGLQFLFEYFSETQRNKGNFPGRFSGRQFSNSRSEMNVSTLELGDSALYLCASRQGAQNTEAFFGQGTRLTVV.

There are a few counts of this clone. The V gene is TRBV5-4, the J gene TRBJ1-1, with unresolved D. CDR3 length: 12 residues. Trimming removed 3 bases from V and 11 bases from J, with 14 bases in between. The germline gives CDR1 SGHNT, CDR2 YYREEE (reference sequence). The CDR3 protein is CASSSKTGVAFF. The CDR3 coding sequence is TGTGCCAGCAGCTCTAAAACCGGGGTGGCTTTCTTT.

V is TRBV4-1 and J is TRBJ2-3, with 13 nucleotides matching TRBD2. V shed 0 bases, J shed 2 bases, and the junction held 2 bases outside the gene matches. The CDR3 is 17 residues long. Germline-derived CDR1 and CDR2 are MGHRA and YSYEKL. The DNA of the CDR3 is TGCGCCAGCAGCCAAGAGGGACTAGCGGGAATCACAGATACGCAGTATTTT. It encodes CASSQEGLAGITDTQYF.

The gene calls are TRBV7-8 and TRBJ2-5, with D perhaps TRBD1 (6 bases). Judging by the DNA end, TRBJ2-7 fits better; the J call may be wrong. CDR3 size: 14 residues. Germline loops: CDR1 SGHVS, CDR2 FQNEAQ. The CDR3 sequence: CASSLVGRGYEQYF. CDR3 bases: TGTGCCAGCAGCTTAGTAGGCAGGGGCTACGAGCAGTACTTC.

The V call is TRBV9, the J call TRBJ1-1, with D unresolved. The CDR3 has 15 residues. Germline CDR1 and CDR2: SGDLS and YYNGEE. Trimming stripped 1 base from V and 0 bases from J, with 10 bases between. CDR3 loop: CASSVNSYMNTEAFF. In nucleotides, the CDR3 is TGTGCCAGCAGCGTAAACAGCTACATGAACACTGAAGCTTTCTTT.

This rearrangement joins TRBV6-1 to TRBJ2-5; no clear D. CDR1 and CDR2 (germline): MNHNS, SASEGT. The CDR3 consists of 13 residues. The V and J ends lost 1 base and 5 bases respectively, with 8 bases between them. As DNA, the CDR3 is TGTGCCAGCAGTGAAGGACTGAGGGAGACCCAGTACTTC. This codes for CASSEGLRETQYF.

This chain links TRBV7-9 with TRBJ2-1, with 10 bases fitting TRBD1. With V trimmed by 5 bases and J by 15 bases, 13 bases remained unmatched. From germline, CDR1 is SEHNR and CDR2 FQNEAQ (reference sequence). There are 14 residues in the CDR3. The CDR3 DNA sequence: TGTGCCAGCAGCCGGGTCGACCAAGGACAGGGGGGGTTCTTC. This gives the protein CASSRVDQGQGGFF.

J is TRBJ2-3 and V is TRBV5-1; D uncertain. Between the trimmed V and J ends, which lost 1 base and 0 bases, there was a span of 12 bases. CDR1 and CDR2 from the germline V gene are SGHRS and YFSETQ. CDR3 length: 16 amino acids. CDR3: CASSLIATTSTDTQYF. For the CDR3, the DNA is TGCGCCAGCAGCTTGATTGCCACCACTAGCACAGATACGCAGTATTTT.

V gene TRBV28 combines with J gene TRBJ1-4; 9 bases align to TRBD1. CDR3 length: 15 residues. CDR1 MDHEN and CDR2 SYDVKM come from the germline V gene. The trim removed 4 bases at V and 6 bases at J, leaving 6 bases unmatched. The CDR3 protein is CASSSPGTGHEKLFF. CDR3 DNA sequence: TGTGCCAGCAGTTCGCCCGGGACAGGGCATGAAAAACTGTTTTTT.

The V gene is TRBV25-1, the J gene TRBJ2-7, with TRBD1 matching over 9 bases. Germline lookup yields CDR1 MGHDK and CDR2 SYGVNS. The CDR3 totals 14 residues. J gave up 3 bases and V 2 bases, and 2 bases lay outside the gene matches. CDR3 coding DNA: TGTGCCAGCAGTGAAAGGGGACAGGGCTACGAGCAGTACTTC. Protein: CASSERGQGYEQYF.

This clone appeared a few times. This chain connects TRBV27 to TRBJ2-5; TRBD2 aligns across 11 bases. The J call could be wrong; TRBJ2-7 is a better fit for the DNA end. The length of the CDR3 is 17 residues. CDR1 and CDR2 from the germline V gene are MNHEY and SMNVEV (reference sequence). The CDR3 region has the DNA TGTGCCAGCAGTCCCCGGGCTAGCGGGGGGTGGCCCTACGAGCAGTACTTC. This translates into CASSPRASGGWPYEQYF.

This chain connects TRBV5-1 to TRBJ2-2; 11 bases are shared with TRBD2. The ends lost 2 bases at V and 7 bases at J; junction bases unmatched: 4. This CDR3 spans 15 amino acids. Per the germline V gene, CDR1 is SGHRS and CDR2 is YFSETQ. CDR3 in DNA: TGCGCCAGCAGCTTTACTAGCGGGGGTTTCGGGGAGCTGTTTTTT. Translated: CASSFTSGGFGELFF.